The 14 T cell receptor beta chains listed next were all sequenced from one sample in a study of siplizumab effects on memory and regulatory T cells (dated by TCRdb to about 2019). Receptor amplification or capture employed the immunoSEQ multiplex PCR assay. Sourced from immuneACCESS, this table was stored by TCRdb with only in-frame sequences that have V and J called. A share of the clones is absent; for the studies checked, an unresolved V gene accounts for under half, and the remainder has no known explanation. The sample table holds about 98,000 clones, of which around nine tenths were seen once. Around 1.1% of the sample lies in the top ten. Material for sequencing was CD4+ T cells sorted from blood. These receptors were taken from a human donor in good health.

The chain recombines TRBV27 with TRBJ2-3, with D possibly matching TRBD2 (6 bases). Trimming removed 6 bases at V and 6 bases at J, with 16 bases between. Germline V lookup: CDR1 MNHEY, CDR2 SMNVEV (reference sequence). The CDR3 runs 14 residues. The CDR3 here is CASRRRLGTDTQYF. CDR3 sequence (DNA): TGTGCCAGCAGGAGGAGACTAGGGACTGATACGCAGTATTTT.

The rearrangement joins TRBV7-6 to TRBJ2-2, with D tentatively TRBD1 (5 bases). Germline values: CDR1 SGHVS, CDR2 FNYEAQ. The V end was cut by 5 bases, the J end by 3 bases, with 13 bases between. The CDR3 extends over 15 amino acids. CDR3 coding DNA: TGTGCCAGCAGCCTACACCAGGGATACACCGGGGAGCTGTTTTTT. Amino acids: CASSLHQGYTGELFF.

The gene calls are TRBV28 and TRBJ2-1, with D possibly being TRBD2 (7 bases). Germline CDR1 is MDHEN and CDR2 is SYDVKM. CDR3 length equals 14 residues. Trimming stripped 7 bases from V and 4 bases from J, with 14 bases between. The CDR3 loop is CASNGGPTYNEQFF. In nucleotides, the CDR3 is TGTGCCAGCAACGGGGGGCCAACTTACAATGAGCAGTTCTTC.

This clone has just a few counts. The chain combines TRBV7-3 with TRBJ1-1, with TRBD1 as a possible D gene (6 bases). Trimming cost V 5 bases and J 3 bases, with 10 bases left between them. This CDR3 region has 13 residues. Germline CDR1 SGHTA, CDR2 FQGTGA. The CDR3 loop is CASSLQGYTEAFF. The CDR3 DNA follows: TGTGCCAGCAGCCTTCAGGGGTACACTGAAGCTTTCTTT.

The V gene is TRBV19, the J gene TRBJ1-2; possibly TRBD1 for D (5 bases). Trimming cost V 6 bases and J 8 bases, with 13 bases left between them. Germline CDR1 is LNHDA and CDR2 is SQIVND (reference sequence). CDR3 length: 12 residues. The CDR3 protein is CASSFRASGYTF. DNA for the CDR3: TGTGCCAGTAGCTTCAGGGCTAGCGGCTACACCTTC.

This chain links TRBV6-5 with TRBJ1-1; 8 bases fit TRBD1. Germline V gives CDR1 MNHEY, CDR2 SVGAGI. CDR3 length: 14 residues. V dropped 4 bases and J dropped 5; count of bases not matched to a gene: 6. Here the CDR3 DNA reads TGTGCCAGCAGTTCGACAGGGGTTCGAACTGAAGCTTTCTTT. Amino acid sequence: CASSSTGVRTEAFF.

The chain employs TRBV5-4 and TRBJ1-1, with D unclear. The V end was cut by 1 base, the J end by 3 bases, with 7 bases between. CDR1 is SGHNT and CDR2 is YYREEE in the germline V gene (reference sequence). The CDR3 has 13 residues. CDR3 loop: CASSLRRDTEAFF. CDR3 in DNA: TGTGCCAGCAGCTTGCGGAGGGACACTGAAGCTTTCTTT.

CDR3 sequence (DNA): TGTGCCAGCAGCCCCGATAATTCACCCCTCCACTTT. Encoded protein: CASSPDNSPLHF. This chain uses TRBV11-2 with TRBJ1-6; D not resolved. In germline, CDR1 is SGHAT, CDR2 FQNNGV. V was shortened by 5 bases and J by 5 bases, with 4 bases between the two germline ends. The CDR3 totals 12 residues.

V is TRBV29-1 and J is TRBJ2-5; a weak D match, TRBD1 (6 bases). Deletions cut 5 bases from V and 3 bases from J, with 13 bases between. Germline V gene lookup returns CDR1 SQVTM and CDR2 ANQGSEA. CDR3 length equals 13 residues. In nucleotides, the CDR3 is TGCAGCGTTTCCCATGGGGGCAAAGAGACCCAGTACTTC. Translation gives CSVSHGGKETQYF.

The chain couples TRBV18 to TRBJ2-1; D is uncertain. This CDR3 is built from 11 residues. The germline V gene encodes CDR1 KGHSH and CDR2 LQKENI. V was pared by 1 base and J by 5 bases, with 0 bases between. The DNA of the CDR3 is TGTGCCAGCTCACCACACAATGAGCAGTTCTTC. It translates to CASSPHNEQFF.

CDR3 bases: TGTGCCAGCAGCTTATACTACGAGCAGTACTTC. It specifies CASSLYYEQYF. V usage is TRBV7-2 and J usage is TRBJ2-7; no definite D call. This CDR3 has 11 amino acids. Germline V gives CDR1 SGHTA, CDR2 FQGNSA. Trimming removed 2 bases from V and 3 bases from J, with 2 bases in between.

The chain has TRBV18 and TRBJ2-3, with no clear D. Trimming took 6 bases from V and 0 from J, leaving 16 bases between them. Per germline, CDR1 KGHSH and CDR2 LQKENI. The CDR3 is made up of 16 amino acids. CDR3 in amino acids: CASSPAKAASTDTQYF. The CDR3 DNA reads TGTGCCAGCTCCCCTGCCAAGGCAGCTAGCACAGATACGCAGTATTTT. The full variable domain, with the rest looked up from reference TRBV18 and TRBJ2-3, is NAGVMQNPRHLVRRRGQEARLRCSPMKGHSHVYWYRQLPEEGLKFMVYLQKENIIDESGMPKERFSAEFPKEGPSILRIQQVVRGDSAAYFCASSPAKAASTDTQYFGPGTRLTVL.

The table lists this clone with a count of one. The genes are TRBV5-4 and TRBJ2-1; perhaps TRBD2 as D (6 bases). The CDR3 is made up of 14 amino acids. Trimming pared 0 bases from V and 7 bases from J, leaving 11 bases between. Per germline, CDR1 SGHNT and CDR2 YYREEE (reference sequence). As DNA, the CDR3 is TGTGCCAGCAGCTTGGCCGGGAGTACAAATGAGCAGTTCTTC. Translated: CASSLAGSTNEQFF.

This clone was seen once. The rearrangement joins TRBV2 to TRBJ2-1; 9 bases fit TRBD2. The CDR3 spans 14 residues. Per germline, CDR1 SNHLY and CDR2 FYNNEI. V lost 8 bases and J lost 4; bases outside the gene matches: 6. The CDR3 reads CASLGLAKYNEQFF. Here the CDR3 DNA reads TGTGCCAGCCTAGGACTAGCGAAGTACAATGAGCAGTTCTTC.